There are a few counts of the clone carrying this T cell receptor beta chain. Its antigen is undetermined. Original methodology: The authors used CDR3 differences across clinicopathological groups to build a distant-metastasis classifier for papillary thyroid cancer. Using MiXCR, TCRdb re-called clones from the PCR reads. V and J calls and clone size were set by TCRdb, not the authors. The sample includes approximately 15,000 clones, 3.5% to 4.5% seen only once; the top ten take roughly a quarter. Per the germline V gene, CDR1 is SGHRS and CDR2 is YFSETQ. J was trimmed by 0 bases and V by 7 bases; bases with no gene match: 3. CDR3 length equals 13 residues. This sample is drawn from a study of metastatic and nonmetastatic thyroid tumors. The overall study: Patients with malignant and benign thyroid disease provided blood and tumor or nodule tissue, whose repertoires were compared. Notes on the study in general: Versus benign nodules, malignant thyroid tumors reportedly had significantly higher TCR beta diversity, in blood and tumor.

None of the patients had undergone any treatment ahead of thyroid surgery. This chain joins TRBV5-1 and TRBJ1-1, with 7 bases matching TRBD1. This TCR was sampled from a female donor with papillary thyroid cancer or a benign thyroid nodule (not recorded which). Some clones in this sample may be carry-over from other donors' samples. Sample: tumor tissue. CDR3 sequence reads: CASGDRVNTEAFF. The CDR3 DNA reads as TGCGCCAGCGGCGACAGGGTGAACACTGAAGCTTTCTTT. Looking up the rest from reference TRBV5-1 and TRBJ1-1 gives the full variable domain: KAGVTQTPRYLIKTRGQQVTLSCSPISGHRSVSWYQQTPGQGLQFLFEYFSETQRNKGNFPGRFSGRQFSNSRSEMNVSTLELGDSALYLCASGDRVNTEAFFGQGTRLTVV.